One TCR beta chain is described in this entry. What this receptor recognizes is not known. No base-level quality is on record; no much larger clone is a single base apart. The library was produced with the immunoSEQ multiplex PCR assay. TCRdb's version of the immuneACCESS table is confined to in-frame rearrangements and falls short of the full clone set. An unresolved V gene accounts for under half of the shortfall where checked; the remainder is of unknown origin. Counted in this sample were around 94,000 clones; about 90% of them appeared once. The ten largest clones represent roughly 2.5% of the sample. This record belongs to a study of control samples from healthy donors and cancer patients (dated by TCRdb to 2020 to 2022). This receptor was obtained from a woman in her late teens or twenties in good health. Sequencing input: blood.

The DNA sequence is given as TGTGCCAGCAGCTACACTTCCGAGGCTTTCTTT. Translated, this gives CASSYTSEAFF. The sequence joins TRBV11-3 to TRBJ1-1, with the D gene call left open. For CDR1 and CDR2, the germline V gene lists SGHNT and YENEEA. Including the terminal cysteine and phenylalanine, the CDR3 comprises 11 residues. The kept DNA is CDR3 alone, 33 bases in frame from the first base. V is pared back by 4 bases and J by 11 bases, with 11 bases lying between the germline termini. Reference TRBV11-3 and TRBJ1-1 proteins supply the regions before and after the CDR3; the full variable domain is: EAGVVQSPRYKIIEKKQPVAFWCNPISGHNTLYWYLQNLGQGPELLIRYENEEAVDDSQLPKDRFSAERLKGVDSTLKIQPAELGDSAVYLCASSYTSEAFFGQGTRLTVV.